The rows below give T cell receptor beta chains drawn from one sample of a study of immune evolution from preneoplasia to lung adenocarcinoma. The data were produced by immunoSEQ multiplex PCR, yet TCRdb's version contains in-frame clones alone and is incomplete. The repertoire holds roughly 4,400 clones, with about three quarters as singletons. Sequenced material: FFPE minimally invasive lung adenocarcinoma tissue. These receptors originate from a person aged 60-79 years with lung adenocarcinoma. Both conserved end residues are part of each CDR3. Each record gives: J gene, clone size, D gene, V gene, CDR3 protein. The D gene is left open where the match is weak. Where a row states a size, it is once, few, many or the class of an expanded clone; other rows omit it.

J: TRBJ2-7; size: few; D: TRBD1; V: TRBV9; CDR3: CASSIGQVQGEQYF
J: TRBJ1-2; size: NA; D: NA; V: TRBV10-3; CDR3: CAISGSPSGIYGYTF
J: TRBJ2-7; size: NA; D: TRBD2; V: TRBV2; CDR3: CASSLRTSSEQYF
J: TRBJ1-1; size: NA; D: TRBD1; V: TRBV2; CDR3: CASIGGTGGGKNTEAFF
J: TRBJ1-5; size: NA; D: TRBD1; V: TRBV19; CDR3: CASSVGQDNQPQHF
J: TRBJ2-2; size: NA; D: NA; V: TRBV11-2; CDR3: CASKNDPGGGTGELFF
J: TRBJ2-2; size: NA; D: TRBD2; V: TRBV18; CDR3: CASSLPGSGDTGELFF
J: TRBJ1-3; size: few; D: NA; V: TRBV6-1; CDR3: CASSGRSGNTIYF
J: TRBJ2-6; size: few; D: NA; V: TRBV7-9; CDR3: CASSSGPGPGANVLTF
J: TRBJ2-6; size: NA; D: NA; V: TRBV19; CDR3: CASSIARFGGANVLTF
J: TRBJ1-1; size: NA; D: NA; V: TRBV28; CDR3: CASSAGPMNTEAFF
J: TRBJ1-1; size: once; D: NA; V: TRBV30; CDR3: CAWSKGAGEAFF
J: TRBJ2-3; size: NA; D: TRBD2; V: TRBV6-6; CDR3: CATEGGTSGRHTQYF
J: TRBJ2-2; size: few; D: NA; V: TRBV7-3; CDR3: CASSPSPSWWSTGELFF
J: TRBJ2-1; size: medium-sized; D: TRBD2; V: TRBV7-3; CDR3: CASSHITPSGGRGEQFF
J: TRBJ1-1; size: NA; D: NA; V: TRBV4-2; CDR3: CASSQARGTEAFF
J: TRBJ2-3; size: NA; D: NA; V: TRBV30; CDR3: CAWDKGRRDTQYF
J: TRBJ2-2; size: few; D: TRBD1; V: TRBV5-6; CDR3: CASSWGQGGTGELFF
J: TRBJ2-1; size: NA; D: NA; V: TRBV27; CDR3: CASTPVNKGEQFF
J: TRBJ2-2; size: few; D: TRBD1; V: TRBV5-5; CDR3: CASSLARTGQNTGELFF
J: TRBJ2-1; size: NA; D: TRBD2; V: TRBV7-8; CDR3: CASSLLGGRWEQFF
J: TRBJ2-7; size: few; D: NA; V: TRBV5-5; CDR3: CASSVGVGPSYEQYF
J: TRBJ1-1; size: once; D: TRBD1; V: TRBV5-1; CDR3: CASSSRGGQGIRSTEAFF
J: TRBJ2-5; size: NA; D: TRBD1; V: TRBV7-9; CDR3: CASSLMGQGARETQYF
J: TRBJ2-1; size: NA; D: NA; V: TRBV19; CDR3: CASRSDGANEQFF
J: TRBJ1-5; size: NA; D: NA; V: TRBV16; CDR3: CASSPLGYSNQPQHF
J: TRBJ2-5; size: NA; D: NA; V: TRBV7-7; CDR3: CASSLGLLGETQYF
J: TRBJ1-6; size: once; D: TRBD1; V: TRBV19; CDR3: CASSIDGQAPLHF
J: TRBJ1-1; size: few; D: NA; V: TRBV27; CDR3: CASSLGGTMNTEAFF
J: TRBJ1-2; size: NA; D: NA; V: TRBV30; CDR3: CAWRSIPSNYGYTF
J: TRBJ2-2; size: NA; D: TRBD2; V: TRBV6-1; CDR3: CASSVPGLAGAGGELFF
J: TRBJ2-3; size: NA; D: NA; V: TRBV6-5; CDR3: CASSWYPTDTQYF
J: TRBJ2-1; size: few; D: NA; V: TRBV2; CDR3: CASSDSLEQFF
J: TRBJ2-7; size: NA; D: NA; V: TRBV7-8; CDR3: CASSLSSFGSPYEQYF
J: TRBJ1-5; size: NA; D: NA; V: TRBV5-1; CDR3: CASSLPSQGPDQPQHF
J: TRBJ2-1; size: NA; D: NA; V: TRBV2; CDR3: CASGRNSYNEQFF
J: TRBJ2-1; size: NA; D: TRBD2; V: TRBV6-4; CDR3: CASSDSSGSHNEQFF
J: TRBJ1-1; size: NA; D: NA; V: TRBV6-5; CDR3: CASSPRGRGNTEAFF
J: TRBJ1-2; size: NA; D: TRBD1; V: TRBV15; CDR3: CATSSGTGGNYGYTF
J: TRBJ1-2; size: NA; D: TRBD1; V: TRBV5-6; CDR3: CASSHDRGGFNGYTF